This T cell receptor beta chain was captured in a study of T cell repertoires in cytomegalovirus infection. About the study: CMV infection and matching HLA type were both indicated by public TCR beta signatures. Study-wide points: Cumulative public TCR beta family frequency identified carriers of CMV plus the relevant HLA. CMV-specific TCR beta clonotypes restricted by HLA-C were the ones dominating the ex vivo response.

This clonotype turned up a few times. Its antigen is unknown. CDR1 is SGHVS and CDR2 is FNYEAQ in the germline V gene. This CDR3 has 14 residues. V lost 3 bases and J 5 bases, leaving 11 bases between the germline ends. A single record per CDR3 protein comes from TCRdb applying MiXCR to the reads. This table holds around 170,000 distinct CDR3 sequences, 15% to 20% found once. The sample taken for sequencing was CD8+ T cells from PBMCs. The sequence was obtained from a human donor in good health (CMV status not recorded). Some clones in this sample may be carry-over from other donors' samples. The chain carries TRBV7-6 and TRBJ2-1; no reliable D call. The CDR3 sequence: CASSFATGHNEQFF. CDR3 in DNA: TGTGCCAGCAGCTTTGCTACCGGGCACAATGAGCAGTTCTTC.